This T cell receptor (beta chain) comes out of a study of T-cell memory formation after mild COVID-19. The germline CDR1 and CDR2 sequences are SGHTA and FQGNSA. The CDR3 is 14 residues long. V gave up 3 bases and J gave up 9 bases; unmatched junction bases: 6. TCRdb redid the calling of the 5' RACE reads with MiXCR, one entry per CDR3 protein. The table has approximately 390,000 distinct CDR3 sequences, roughly 15% seen once. This clonotype was counted only a few times. Sample: PBMCs or a T cell subset sorted from them (not recorded which). This chain uses TRBV7-2 with TRBJ2-1, with 9 bases that match TRBD2. This sequence was found in a man between 18 and 35 years old who had mild COVID-19 (a few samples of this study predate the infection). Cell type and time point are not known. This CDR3 reads CASSFDSGGGEQFF. The CDR3 nucleotides are TGTGCCAGCAGCTTTGATAGCGGGGGAGGTGAGCAGTTCTTC.